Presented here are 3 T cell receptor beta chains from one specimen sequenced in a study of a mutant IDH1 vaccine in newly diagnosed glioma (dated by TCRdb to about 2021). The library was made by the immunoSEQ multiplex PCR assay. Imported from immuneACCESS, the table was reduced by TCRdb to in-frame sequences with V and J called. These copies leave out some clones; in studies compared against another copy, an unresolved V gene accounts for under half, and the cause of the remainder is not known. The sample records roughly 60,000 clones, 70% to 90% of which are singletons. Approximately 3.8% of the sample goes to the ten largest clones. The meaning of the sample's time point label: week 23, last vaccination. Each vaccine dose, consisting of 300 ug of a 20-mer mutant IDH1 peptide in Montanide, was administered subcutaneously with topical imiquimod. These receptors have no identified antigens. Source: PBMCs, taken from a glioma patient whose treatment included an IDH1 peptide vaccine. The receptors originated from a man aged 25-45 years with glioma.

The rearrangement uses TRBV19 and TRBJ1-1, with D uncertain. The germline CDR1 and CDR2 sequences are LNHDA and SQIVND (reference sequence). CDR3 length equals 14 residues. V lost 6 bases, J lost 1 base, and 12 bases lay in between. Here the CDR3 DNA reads TGTGCCAGTAGCCTCCTTTTGGGGAACACTGAAGCTTTCTTT. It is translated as CASSLLLGNTEAFF.

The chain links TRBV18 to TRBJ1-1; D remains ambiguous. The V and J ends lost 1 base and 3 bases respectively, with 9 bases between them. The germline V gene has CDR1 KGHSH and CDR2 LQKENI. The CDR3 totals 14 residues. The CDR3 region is CASSPLGPDTEAFF. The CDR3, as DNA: TGTGCCAGCTCACCACTAGGTCCCGACACTGAAGCTTTCTTT. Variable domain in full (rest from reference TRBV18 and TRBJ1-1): NAGVMQNPRHLVRRRGQEARLRCSPMKGHSHVYWYRQLPEEGLKFMVYLQKENIIDESGMPKERFSAEFPKEGPSILRIQQVVRGDSAAYFCASSPLGPDTEAFFGQGTRLTVV.

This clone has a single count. The CDR3 here is CASSPLTEVNEKLFF. The CDR3, as DNA: TGTGCCAGTAGTCCTCTGACAGAAGTTAATGAAAAACTGTTTTTT. V and J are TRBV19 and TRBJ1-4, with D perhaps matching TRBD1 (5 bases). The length of the CDR3 is 15 residues. CDR1 LNHDA and CDR2 SQIVND come from the germline V gene (reference sequence). V lost 5 bases and J lost 4, with 14 bases in between.